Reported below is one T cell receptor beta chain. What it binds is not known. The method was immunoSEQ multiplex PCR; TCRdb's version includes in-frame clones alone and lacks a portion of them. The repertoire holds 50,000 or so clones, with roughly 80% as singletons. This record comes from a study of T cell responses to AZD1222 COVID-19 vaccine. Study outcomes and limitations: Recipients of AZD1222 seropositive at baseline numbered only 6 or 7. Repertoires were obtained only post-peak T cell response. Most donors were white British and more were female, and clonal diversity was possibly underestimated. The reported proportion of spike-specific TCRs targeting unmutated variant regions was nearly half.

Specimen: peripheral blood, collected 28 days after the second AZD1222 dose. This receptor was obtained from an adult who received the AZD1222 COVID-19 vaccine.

CDR3 sequence reads: CSVEKGGEQFF. In nucleotides, the CDR3 is TGCAGCGTTGAAAAAGGGGGGGAGCAGTTCTTC. This chain joins TRBV29-1 and TRBJ2-1; D possibly uses TRBD1 or TRBD2 (6 bases each). Trimming stripped 2 bases from V and 10 bases from J, with 9 bases between. Germline V gene sequence: CDR1 SQVTM, CDR2 ANQGSEA. CDR3 length: 11 residues.